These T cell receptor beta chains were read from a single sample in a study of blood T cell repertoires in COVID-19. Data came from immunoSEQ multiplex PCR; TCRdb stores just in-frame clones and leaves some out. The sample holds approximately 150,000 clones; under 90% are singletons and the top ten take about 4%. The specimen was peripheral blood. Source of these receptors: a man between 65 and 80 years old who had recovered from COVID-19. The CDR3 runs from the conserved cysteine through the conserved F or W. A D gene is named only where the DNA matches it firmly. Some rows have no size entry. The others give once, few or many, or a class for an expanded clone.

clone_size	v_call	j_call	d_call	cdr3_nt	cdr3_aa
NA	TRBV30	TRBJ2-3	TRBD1	TGTGCCTGGAACAAGGGGGCCTTGGATACGCAGTATTTT	CAWNKGALDTQYF
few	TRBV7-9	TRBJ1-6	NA	TGTGCCAGCAGCTTATCCAGGGATAATTCACCCCTCCACTTT	CASSLSRDNSPLHF
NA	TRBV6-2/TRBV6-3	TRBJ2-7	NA	TGTGCCAGCAGTTATGGGCCCTCCTACGAGCAGTACTTC	CASSYGPSYEQYF
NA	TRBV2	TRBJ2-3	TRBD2	TGTGCCAGTAGACTAGCGGGGCTTAGCACAGATACGCAGTATTTT	CASRLAGLSTDTQYF
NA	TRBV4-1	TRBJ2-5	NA	TGCGCCAGCAGCCAGCCAGGGGAGACCCAGTACTTC	CASSQPGETQYF
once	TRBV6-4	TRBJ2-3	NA	TGTGCCAGCAGTGACTACCCAGGCGTAGATACGCAGTATTTT	CASSDYPGVDTQYF
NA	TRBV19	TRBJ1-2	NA	TGTGCCAGTGGCGAGAGGCGGGGAGGATTCTATGGCTACACCTTC	CASGERRGGFYGYTF
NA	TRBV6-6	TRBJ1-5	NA	TGTGCCAGCATGAGGCTCGATCAGCCCCAGCATTTT	CASMRLDQPQHF
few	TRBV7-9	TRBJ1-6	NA	TGTGCCAGCAGCCCCACTTTAGGGGGTTTAGGATCACCCCTCCACTTT	CASSPTLGGLGSPLHF
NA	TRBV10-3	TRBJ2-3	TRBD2	TGTGCCATCAGTGTTGGGACTAGCGCTGTGACAGATACGCAGTATTTT	CAISVGTSAVTDTQYF
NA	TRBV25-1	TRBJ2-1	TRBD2	TGTGCCAGCACCTCAGGACTAGCCGACAATGAGCAGTTCTTC	CASTSGLADNEQFF
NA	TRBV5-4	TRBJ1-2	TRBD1	TGTGCCAGCAGCTCGGACAGGATGTATGGCTACACCTTC	CASSSDRMYGYTF
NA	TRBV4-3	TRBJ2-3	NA	TGCGCCAGCAGCCCCAGGAATAAACTCCAAGTGGATACGCAGTATTTT	CASSPRNKLQVDTQYF
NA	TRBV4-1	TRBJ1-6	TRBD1	TGCGCCAGCAGCCAAGAAATCACAGGGGGGGCAAGTTCACCCCTCCACTTT	CASSQEITGGASSPLHF
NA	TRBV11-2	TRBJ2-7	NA	TGTGCCAGCAGCTTAGAAACAGGGATATCCTACGAGCAGTACTTC	CASSLETGISYEQYF
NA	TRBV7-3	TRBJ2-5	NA	TGTGCCAGCAGCTCAAGTCCGGTGGAGACCCAGTACTTC	CASSSSPVETQYF
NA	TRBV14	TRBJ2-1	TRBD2	TGTGCCAGCAGCCACTTACTAGCGGGAGGGCGTAATGAGCAGTTCTTC	CASSHLLAGGRNEQFF
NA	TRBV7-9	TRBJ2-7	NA	TGTGCCAGCAGCTTTCGACAGGACTCCTACGAGCAGTACTTC	CASSFRQDSYEQYF
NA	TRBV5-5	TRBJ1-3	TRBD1	TGTGCCAGCAGCTTACCCGGGACAGGGTACGGAAACACCATATATTTT	CASSLPGTGYGNTIYF
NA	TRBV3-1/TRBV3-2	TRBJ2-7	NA	TGTGCCAGCAGCCAAGCTGTTCCCTACGAGCAGTACTTC	CASSQAVPYEQYF
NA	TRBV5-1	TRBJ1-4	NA	TGCGCCAGCAGCTTGGAGGTCGGGGGGCTAAAACTGTTTTTT	CASSLEVGGLKLFF
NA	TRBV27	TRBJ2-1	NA	TGTGCCAGCAGGGTGTCTAGCTCCTACAATGAGCAGTTCTTC	CASRVSSSYNEQFF
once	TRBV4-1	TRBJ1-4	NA	TGCGCCAGCAGCCAAGTGGTGACAGGCGCTGTGGATGAAAAACTGTTTTTT	CASSQVVTGAVDEKLFF
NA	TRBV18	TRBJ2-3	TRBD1	TGTGCCAGCTCACCGGACAGGGGGCGCCCAGATACGCAGTATTTT	CASSPDRGRPDTQYF
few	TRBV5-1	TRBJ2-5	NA	TGCGCCAGCAGCTTGGCCGTTCGGAGCACCCAGTACTTC	CASSLAVRSTQYF
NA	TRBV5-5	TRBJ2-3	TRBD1	TGTGCCAGCAGCTTCACAGGGGGGATCGTTTATACGCAGTATTTT	CASSFTGGIVYTQYF
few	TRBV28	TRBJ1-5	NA	TGTGCCAGCAGTTTATTCGGCAATCAGCCCCAGCATTTT	CASSLFGNQPQHF
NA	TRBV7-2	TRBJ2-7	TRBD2	TGTGCCAGCAGCCTCGGACTAGCGGGAGGAGGGTACGAGCAGTACTTC	CASSLGLAGGGYEQYF
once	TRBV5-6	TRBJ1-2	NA	TGTGCCAGCAGCTCAGGCCAGGGTGGCTACACCTTC	CASSSGQGGYTF
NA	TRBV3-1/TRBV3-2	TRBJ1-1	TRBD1	TGTGCCAGCAGCCAAGGGGGACAGGGCGCTGAAGCTTTCTTT	CASSQGGQGAEAFF
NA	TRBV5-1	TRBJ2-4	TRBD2	TGCGCCAGCAGCTTGTTTAGGACTAGCGGAGCTGGAGCCAAAAACATTCAGTACTTC	CASSLFRTSGAGAKNIQYF
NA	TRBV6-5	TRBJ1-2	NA	TGTGCCAGCAGTTACAAGGACGAAGGGAGCTATGGCTACACCTTC	CASSYKDEGSYGYTF
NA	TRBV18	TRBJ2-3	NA	TGTGCCAGCTCACCAGTCGGAGACACAGATACGCAGTATTTT	CASSPVGDTDTQYF
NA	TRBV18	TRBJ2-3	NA	TGTGCCAGCTCACCAGGGGGCGATGGCACAGATACGCAGTATTTT	CASSPGGDGTDTQYF
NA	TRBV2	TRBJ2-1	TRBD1	TGTGCCAGCAGAGTGACAGGGAAGAATGAGCAGTTCTTC	CASRVTGKNEQFF
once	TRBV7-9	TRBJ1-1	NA	TGTGCCAGCAGCTTAAGACAGGTGAACACTGAAGCTTTCTTT	CASSLRQVNTEAFF
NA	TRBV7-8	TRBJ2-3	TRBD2	TGTGCCAGCAGCCCGGGACTAGCAGATACGCAGTATTTT	CASSPGLADTQYF
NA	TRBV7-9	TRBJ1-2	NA	TGTGCCAGCAGCTTATCACAGATTAACTATGGCTACACCTTC	CASSLSQINYGYTF
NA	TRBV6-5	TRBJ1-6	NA	TGTGCCAGCAGTTACTCGACTTACGGTGGTAATTCACCCCTCCACTTT	CASSYSTYGGNSPLHF
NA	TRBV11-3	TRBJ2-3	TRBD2	TGTGCCAGCAGCTTAGGGGTAGCGGGAGAGGCGGATACGCAGTATTTT	CASSLGVAGEADTQYF
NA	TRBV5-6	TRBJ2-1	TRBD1	TGTGCCAGCAGCTACTGGGACAGTCCCTACAATGAGCAGTTCTTC	CASSYWDSPYNEQFF
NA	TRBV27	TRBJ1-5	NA	TGTGCCAGCAGTTTCCCCGGGATAGACAATCAGCCCCAGCATTTT	CASSFPGIDNQPQHF
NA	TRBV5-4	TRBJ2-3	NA	TGTGCCAGCAGCTCCGTTGTGGATACGCAGTATTTT	CASSSVVDTQYF
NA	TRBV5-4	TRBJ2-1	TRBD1	TGTGCCAGCAGCTCTAGGTGGGGTAAGACAGGGGGATCCTCCTACAATGAGCAGTTCTTC	CASSSRWGKTGGSSYNEQFF
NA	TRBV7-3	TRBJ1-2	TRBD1	TGTGCCAGCAGCCCAAGGGGGCAGGGCTATGGCTACACCTTC	CASSPRGQGYGYTF